This entry is about one TCR beta chain. The assay was immunoSEQ multiplex PCR, and TCRdb's table has in-frame clones only and misses some. The table shows approximately 75,000 clones, with 84% occurring only once. This sample was taken from a study of blood T cell repertoires in COVID-19. The CDR3 sequence is 16 residues long. Germline loops: CDR1 LNHNV, CDR2 YYDKDF (reference sequence). Unmatched junction bases numbered 10, after V lost 5 bases and J lost 0 bases. Sequenced: peripheral blood. The chain employs TRBV15 and TRBJ2-7; 7 bases map to TRBD1. This clonotype originated in a woman between 45 and 65 years old with acute or convalescent COVID-19. This chain's CDR3 is CATSGGFGDSSYEQYF. The CDR3, as DNA: TGTGCCACCAGCGGGGGTTTTGGGGACAGCTCCTACGAGCAGTACTTC.